These T cell receptor beta chains were read from a single sample in a study of cytomegalovirus exposure and HLA in healthy donors. The repertoire was sequenced with immunoSEQ multiplex PCR; TCRdb's copy has only in-frame clones and lacks some. The table includes roughly 120,000 clones, about 91% detected once. The sample was PBMCs. These receptors were collected from a man between 18 and 35 years old in good health and CMV-seronegative. CDR3s include the opening cysteine and the closing phenylalanine or tryptophan. Fields, in order: clone size, CDR3 length, J gene, V gene, CDR3 protein. Size tells how often a clone was seen (once, few, many) or the class of an expanded clone, and some rows leave it out.

size: NA
length: 17
J: TRBJ1-1
V: TRBV4-3
CDR3: CASSQVSPNDRPTEAFF

size: NA
length: 12
J: TRBJ2-5
V: TRBV9
CDR3: CASSKGGETQYF

size: NA
length: 14
J: TRBJ2-7
V: TRBV28
CDR3: CASISGTGGYEQYF

size: NA
length: 16
J: TRBJ2-3
V: TRBV7-8
CDR3: CASSLIAGGAADTQYF

size: NA
length: 13
J: TRBJ2-5
V: TRBV9
CDR3: CASSVRGRETQYF

size: NA
length: 13
J: TRBJ1-2
V: TRBV9
CDR3: CASSAGGDYGYTF

size: NA
length: 18
J: TRBJ2-6
V: TRBV19
CDR3: CASSTRQGSFTGANVLTF

size: NA
length: 15
J: TRBJ2-7
V: TRBV6-5
CDR3: CASSYYAGGAYEQYF

size: NA
length: 14
J: TRBJ2-1
V: TRBV9
CDR3: CASSPRSSYNEQFF

size: NA
length: 14
J: TRBJ2-7
V: TRBV28
CDR3: CASSPEGQYYEQYF

size: NA
length: 13
J: TRBJ2-4
V: TRBV27
CDR3: CASSLWDSHIQYF

size: NA
length: 14
J: TRBJ1-4
V: TRBV29-1
CDR3: CSARQRDRNEKLFF

size: NA
length: 16
J: TRBJ2-1
V: TRBV5-4
CDR3: CASSVKTSGGFNEQFF

size: NA
length: 14
J: TRBJ2-7
V: TRBV15
CDR3: CATSRDLGLGEQYF

size: once
length: 14
J: TRBJ2-7
V: TRBV25-1
CDR3: CASSLQGFSYEQYF

size: NA
length: 14
J: TRBJ1-5
V: TRBV7-9
CDR3: CASSLQGINQPQHF

size: NA
length: 14
J: TRBJ2-3
V: TRBV29-1
CDR3: CSVELTGGPDTQYF

size: NA
length: 10
J: TRBJ2-1
V: TRBV5-1
CDR3: CASGERWQFF

size: NA
length: 14
J: TRBJ2-2
V: TRBV30
CDR3: CAWSMRGRTGELFF

size: NA
length: 17
J: TRBJ1-4
V: TRBV10-2
CDR3: CASSESGQGATNEKLFF

size: NA
length: 17
J: TRBJ2-7
V: TRBV4-1
CDR3: CASSQDEAGEYSYEQYF

size: NA
length: 14
J: TRBJ2-1
V: TRBV15
CDR3: CATSRALENNEQFF

size: NA
length: 16
J: TRBJ2-7
V: TRBV11-3
CDR3: CASSKSTGVSTYEQYF

size: NA
length: 14
J: TRBJ1-5
V: TRBV7-9
CDR3: CASSSSGSNQPQHF

size: NA
length: 15
J: TRBJ1-5
V: TRBV30
CDR3: CAWGSGFRGNQPQHF

size: NA
length: 16
J: TRBJ1-5
V: TRBV19
CDR3: CASSIAGLAAQQPQHF

size: once
length: 14
J: TRBJ2-1
V: TRBV2
CDR3: CASRAGQGINEQFF

size: NA
length: 14
J: TRBJ1-5
V: TRBV18
CDR3: CASSPTGAVQPQHF

size: NA
length: 16
J: TRBJ2-3
V: TRBV28
CDR3: CASSLWTSGRAHTQYF

size: NA
length: 15
J: TRBJ2-7
V: TRBV11-3
CDR3: CASSGDTAPSYEQYF

size: NA
length: 13
J: TRBJ2-7
V: TRBV19
CDR3: CASSPGLTYEQYF

size: NA
length: 14
J: TRBJ1-5
V: TRBV12-5
CDR3: CASGYSGLQWPQHF

size: NA
length: 14
J: TRBJ2-7
V: TRBV19
CDR3: CASSIEDKSYEQYF

size: NA
length: 13
J: TRBJ1-4
V: TRBV6-1
CDR3: CASRGAANEKLFF

size: NA
length: 13
J: TRBJ2-7
V: TRBV9
CDR3: CASSKDSFVEQYF

size: NA
length: 13
J: TRBJ1-4
V: TRBV6-4
CDR3: CASSEQGGEKLFF

size: NA
length: 15
J: TRBJ2-3
V: TRBV27
CDR3: CASTGGEWGTDTQYF

size: NA
length: 15
J: TRBJ1-1
V: TRBV6-1
CDR3: CASWRVSRDADEAFF

size: NA
length: 15
J: TRBJ1-4
V: TRBV5-1
CDR3: CASSLRGSYNEKLFF

size: NA
length: 15
J: TRBJ2-1
V: TRBV5-1
CDR3: CASSFSPDRGNEQFF

size: NA
length: 15
J: TRBJ2-7
V: TRBV6-5
CDR3: CASSPGFGAQYEQYF

size: NA
length: 15
J: TRBJ2-2
V: TRBV5-4
CDR3: CASSFAGGKIGELFF

size: NA
length: 17
J: TRBJ2-3
V: TRBV30
CDR3: CAWSIPGQATSTDTQYF

size: NA
length: 14
J: TRBJ1-1
V: TRBV7-9
CDR3: CASSSRGQGTEAFF

size: once
length: 13
J: TRBJ1-4
V: TRBV25-1
CDR3: CASSEYILEKLFF

size: NA
length: 14
J: TRBJ1-2
V: TRBV5-1
CDR3: CASSLSGQSYGYTF

size: NA
length: 16
J: TRBJ2-3
V: TRBV7-2
CDR3: CASSLRAGGRTDTQYF

size: NA
length: 15
J: TRBJ2-1
V: TRBV6-1
CDR3: CASSEGSGGGNEQFF

size: NA
length: 16
J: TRBJ2-1
V: TRBV7-9
CDR3: CASSTPNTDRGNEQFF

size: NA
length: 15
J: TRBJ2-3
V: TRBV7-9
CDR3: CASSLGLAGTDTQYF

size: NA
length: 16
J: TRBJ1-2
V: TRBV5-4
CDR3: CASSLGQGLGNYGYTF